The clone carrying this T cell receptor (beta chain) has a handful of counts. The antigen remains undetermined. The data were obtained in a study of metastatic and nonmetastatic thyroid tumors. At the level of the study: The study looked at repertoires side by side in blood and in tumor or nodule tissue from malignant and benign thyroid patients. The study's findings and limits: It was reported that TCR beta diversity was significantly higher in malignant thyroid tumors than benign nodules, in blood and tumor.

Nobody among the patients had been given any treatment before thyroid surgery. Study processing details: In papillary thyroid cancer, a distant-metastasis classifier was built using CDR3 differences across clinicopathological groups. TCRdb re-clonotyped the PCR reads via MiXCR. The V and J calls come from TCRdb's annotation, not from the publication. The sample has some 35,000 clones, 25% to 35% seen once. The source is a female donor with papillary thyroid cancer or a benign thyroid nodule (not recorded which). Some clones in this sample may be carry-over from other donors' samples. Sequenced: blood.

The CDR3 protein is CASGGGQGLGEQYF. The CDR3 region has the DNA TGTGCTAGTGGTGGGGGACAGGGTCTGGGCGAGCAGTACTTC. The V and J genes are TRBV12-5 and TRBJ2-7, with 9 bases aligning to TRBD1. This CDR3 is built from 14 residues. The germline CDR1 and CDR2 sequences are LGHNT and FRNRAP. The V segment lost 5 bases and the J segment 6 bases; nucleotides outside the gene matches: 8. Full variable domain (rest looked up from reference TRBV12-5 and TRBJ2-7): DARVTQTPRHKVTEMGQEVTMRCQPILGHNTVFWYRQTMMQGLELLAYFRNRAPLDDSGMPKDRFSAEMPDATLATLKIQPSEPRDSAVYFCASGGGQGLGEQYFGPGTRLTVT.